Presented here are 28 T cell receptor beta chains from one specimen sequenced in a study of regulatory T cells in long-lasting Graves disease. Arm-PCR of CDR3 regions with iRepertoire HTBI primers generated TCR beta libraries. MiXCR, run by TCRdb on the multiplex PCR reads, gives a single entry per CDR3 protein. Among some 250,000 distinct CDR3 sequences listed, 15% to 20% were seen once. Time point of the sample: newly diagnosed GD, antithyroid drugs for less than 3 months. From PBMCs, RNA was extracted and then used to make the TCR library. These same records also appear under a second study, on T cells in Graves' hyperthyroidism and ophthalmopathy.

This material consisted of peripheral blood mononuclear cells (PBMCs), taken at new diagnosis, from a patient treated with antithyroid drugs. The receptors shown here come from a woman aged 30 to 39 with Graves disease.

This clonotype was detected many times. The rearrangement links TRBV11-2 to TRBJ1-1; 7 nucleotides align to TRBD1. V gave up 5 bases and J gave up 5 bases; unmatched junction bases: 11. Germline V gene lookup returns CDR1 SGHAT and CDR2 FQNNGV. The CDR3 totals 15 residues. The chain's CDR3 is CASSLLQGRGTEAFF. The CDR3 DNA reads TGTGCCAGCAGCCTACTACAGGGGAGAGGGACTGAAGCTTTCTTT.

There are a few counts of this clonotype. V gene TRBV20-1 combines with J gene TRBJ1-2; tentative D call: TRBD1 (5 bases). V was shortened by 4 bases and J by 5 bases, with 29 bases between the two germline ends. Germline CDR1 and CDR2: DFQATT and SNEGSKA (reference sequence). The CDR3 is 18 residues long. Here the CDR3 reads CSAKGPAEGSSLIYGYTF. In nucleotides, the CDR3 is TGCAGTGCTAAGGGGCCCGCCGAAGGTTCGTCGTTGATATATGGCTACACCTTC.

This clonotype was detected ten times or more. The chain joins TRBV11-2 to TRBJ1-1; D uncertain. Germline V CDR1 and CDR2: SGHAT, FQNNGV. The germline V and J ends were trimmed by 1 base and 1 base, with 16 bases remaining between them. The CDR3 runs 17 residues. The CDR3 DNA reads TGTGCCAGCAGCTTAGTAGCGGCAGTGTCTGGGAACACTGAAGCTTTCTTT. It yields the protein CASSLVAAVSGNTEAFF.

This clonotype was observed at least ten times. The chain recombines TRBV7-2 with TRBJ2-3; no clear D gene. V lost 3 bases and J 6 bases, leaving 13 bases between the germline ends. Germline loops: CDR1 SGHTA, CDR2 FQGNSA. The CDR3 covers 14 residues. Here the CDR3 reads CASSFGRAKDTQYF. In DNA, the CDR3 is TGTGCCAGCAGCTTTGGACGGGCAAAGGATACGCAGTATTTT.

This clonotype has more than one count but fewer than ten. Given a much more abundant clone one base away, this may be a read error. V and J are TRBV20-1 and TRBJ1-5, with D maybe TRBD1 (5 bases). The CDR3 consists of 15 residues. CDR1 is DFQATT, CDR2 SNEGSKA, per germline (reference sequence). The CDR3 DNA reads TGCAATGCCCTAAGGTCGGACACCGAGTGGGCCCCCCAGCATTTT. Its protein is CNALRSDTEWAPQHF.

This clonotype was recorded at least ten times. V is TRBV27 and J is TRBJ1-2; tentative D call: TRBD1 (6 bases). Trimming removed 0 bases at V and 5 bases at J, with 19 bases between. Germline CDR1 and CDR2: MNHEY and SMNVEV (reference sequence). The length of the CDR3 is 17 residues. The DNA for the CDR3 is TGTGCCAGCAGTTTATCGATTTTGGGGGGCCTTCCTTATGGCTACACCTTC. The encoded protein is CASSLSILGGLPYGYTF.

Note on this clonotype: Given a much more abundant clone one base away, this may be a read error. The CDR3 DNA reads TGCGCCAGCAGTGGACGAGCGACTGAGCAGTTCTTC. It yields the protein CASSGRATEQFF. The chain combines TRBV10-1 with TRBJ2-1, with no clear D. The length of the CDR3 is 12 residues. The germline V and J ends were trimmed by 4 bases and 9 bases, with 10 bases remaining between them. Germline lookup yields CDR1 WNHNN and CDR2 SYGVQD (reference sequence).

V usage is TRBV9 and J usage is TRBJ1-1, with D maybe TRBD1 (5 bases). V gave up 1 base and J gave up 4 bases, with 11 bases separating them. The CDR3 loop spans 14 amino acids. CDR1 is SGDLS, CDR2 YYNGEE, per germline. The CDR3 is CASSVSGGGTEAFF. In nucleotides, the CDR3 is TGTGCCAGCAGCGTAAGCGGGGGGGGCACTGAAGCTTTCTTT.

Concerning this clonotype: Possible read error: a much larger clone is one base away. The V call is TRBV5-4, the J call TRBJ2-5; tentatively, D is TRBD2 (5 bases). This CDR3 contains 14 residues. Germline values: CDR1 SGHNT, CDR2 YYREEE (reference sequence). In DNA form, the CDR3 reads TGTGCCAGCAGTTCAATTAGCGCACAAGGGACCCAGTACTTC. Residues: CASSSISAQGTQYF.

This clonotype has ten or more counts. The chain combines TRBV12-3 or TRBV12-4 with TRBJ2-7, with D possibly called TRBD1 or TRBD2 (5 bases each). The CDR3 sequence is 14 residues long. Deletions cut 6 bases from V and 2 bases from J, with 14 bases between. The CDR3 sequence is CASSPGTEAYEQYF. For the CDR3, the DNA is TGTGCCAGCAGCCCCGGGACGGAAGCCTACGAGCAGTACTTC.

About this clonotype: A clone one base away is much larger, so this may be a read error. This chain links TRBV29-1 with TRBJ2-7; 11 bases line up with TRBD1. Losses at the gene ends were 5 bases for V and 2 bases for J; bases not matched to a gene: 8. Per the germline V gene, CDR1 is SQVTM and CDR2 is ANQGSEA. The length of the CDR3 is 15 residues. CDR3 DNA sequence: TGCAGCGTTAACACCGGGACAGGGGGGGCCTACGAGCAGTACTTC. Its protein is CSVNTGTGGAYEQYF.

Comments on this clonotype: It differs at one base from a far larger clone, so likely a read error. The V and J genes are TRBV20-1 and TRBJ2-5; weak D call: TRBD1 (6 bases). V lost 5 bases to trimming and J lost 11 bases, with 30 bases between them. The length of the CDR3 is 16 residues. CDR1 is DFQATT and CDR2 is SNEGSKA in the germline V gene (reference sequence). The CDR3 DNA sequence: TGCAGTGCTCGTCTCCAGGGGAAAAGCTCCTACAATGAGCAGTACTTC. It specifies CSARLQGKSSYNEQYF.

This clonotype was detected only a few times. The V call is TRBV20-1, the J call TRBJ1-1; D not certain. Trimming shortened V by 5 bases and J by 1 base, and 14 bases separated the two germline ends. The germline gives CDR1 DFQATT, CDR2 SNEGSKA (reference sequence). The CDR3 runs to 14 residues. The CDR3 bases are TGCAGTGCTGTCAGAGCGTCTTGGAACACTGAAGCTTTCTTT. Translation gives CSAVRASWNTEAFF.

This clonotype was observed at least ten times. CDR3 region: CASSFESTAETQYF. The CDR3 region has the DNA TGTGCCAGCAGCTTTGAGTCGACAGCAGAGACCCAGTACTTC. The V gene is TRBV7-9, the J gene TRBJ2-5, with a tentative D call TRBD1 (5 bases). V shed 3 bases and J shed 4 bases, with 12 bases lying between them. Looked up from germline, CDR1 is SEHNR and CDR2 is FQNEAQ (reference sequence). The CDR3 totals 14 residues.

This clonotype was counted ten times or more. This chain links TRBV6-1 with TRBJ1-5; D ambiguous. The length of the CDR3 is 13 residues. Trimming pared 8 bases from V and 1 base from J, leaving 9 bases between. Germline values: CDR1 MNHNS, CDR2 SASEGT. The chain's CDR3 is CASGSNSNQPQHF. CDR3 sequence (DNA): TGTGCCAGCGGCTCAAACAGCAATCAGCCCCAGCATTTT.

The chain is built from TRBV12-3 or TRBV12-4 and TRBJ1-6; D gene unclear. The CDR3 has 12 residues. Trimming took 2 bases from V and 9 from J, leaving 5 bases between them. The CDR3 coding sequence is TGTGCCAGCAGTTTATTCACTTCACCCCTCCACTTT. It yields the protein CASSLFTSPLHF.

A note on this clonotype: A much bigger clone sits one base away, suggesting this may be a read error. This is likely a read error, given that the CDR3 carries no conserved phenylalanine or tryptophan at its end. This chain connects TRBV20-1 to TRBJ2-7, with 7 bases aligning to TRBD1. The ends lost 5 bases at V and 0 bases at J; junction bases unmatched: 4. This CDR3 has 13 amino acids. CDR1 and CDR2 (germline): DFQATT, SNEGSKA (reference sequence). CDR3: CSASTGSSYEQYL. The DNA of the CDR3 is TGCAGTGCTTCGACAGGGTCCTCCTACGAGCAGTACTTA.

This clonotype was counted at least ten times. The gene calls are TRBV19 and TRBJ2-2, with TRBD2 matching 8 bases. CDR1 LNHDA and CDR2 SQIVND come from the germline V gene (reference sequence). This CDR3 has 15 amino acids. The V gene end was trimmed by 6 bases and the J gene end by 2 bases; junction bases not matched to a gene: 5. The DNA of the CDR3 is TGTGCCAGTAGAACCGGGACTAGAAACACCGGGGAGCTGTTTTTT. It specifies CASRTGTRNTGELFF.

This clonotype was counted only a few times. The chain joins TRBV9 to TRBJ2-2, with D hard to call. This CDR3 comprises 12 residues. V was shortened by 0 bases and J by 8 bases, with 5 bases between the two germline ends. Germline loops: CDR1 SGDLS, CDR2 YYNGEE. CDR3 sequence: CASSVVTGELFF. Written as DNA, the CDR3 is TGTGCCAGCAGCGTAGTAACGGGGGAGCTGTTTTTT.

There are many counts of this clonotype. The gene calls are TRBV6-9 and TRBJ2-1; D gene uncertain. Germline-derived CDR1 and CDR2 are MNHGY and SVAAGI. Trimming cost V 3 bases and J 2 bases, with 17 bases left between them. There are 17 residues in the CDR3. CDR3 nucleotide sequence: TGTGCCAGCAGTTACCCTTCGGGCATTGGTGCCTACAATGAGCAGTTCTTC. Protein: CASSYPSGIGAYNEQFF.

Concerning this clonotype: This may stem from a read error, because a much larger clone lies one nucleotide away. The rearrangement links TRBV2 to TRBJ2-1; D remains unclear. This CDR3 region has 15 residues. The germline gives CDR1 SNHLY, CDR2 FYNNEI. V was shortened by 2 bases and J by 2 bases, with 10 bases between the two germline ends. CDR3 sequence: CASSESSYAYNEQFF. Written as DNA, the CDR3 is TGTGCCAGCAGTGAAAGTAGCTATGCCTACAATGAGCAGTTCTTC.

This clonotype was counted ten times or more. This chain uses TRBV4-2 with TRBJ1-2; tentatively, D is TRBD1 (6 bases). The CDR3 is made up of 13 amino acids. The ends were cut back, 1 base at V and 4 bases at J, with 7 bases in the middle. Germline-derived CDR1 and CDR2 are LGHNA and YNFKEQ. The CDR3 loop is CASSQAGAYGYTF. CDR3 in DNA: TGTGCCAGCAGCCAAGCAGGGGCCTATGGCTACACCTTC.

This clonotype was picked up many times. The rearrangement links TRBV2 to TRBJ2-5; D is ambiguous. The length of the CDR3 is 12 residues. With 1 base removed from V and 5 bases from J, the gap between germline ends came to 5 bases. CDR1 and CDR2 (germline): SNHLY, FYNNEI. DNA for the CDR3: TGTGCCAGCAGTGAAGTGATGGAGACCCAGTACTTC. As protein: CASSEVMETQYF.

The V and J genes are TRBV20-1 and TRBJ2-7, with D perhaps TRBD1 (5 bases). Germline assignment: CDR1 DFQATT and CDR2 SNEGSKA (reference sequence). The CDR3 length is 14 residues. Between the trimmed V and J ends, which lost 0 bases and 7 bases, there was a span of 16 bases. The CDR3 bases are TGCAGTGCTAGAGAGGGCAGGGCGTCAGGAGAGCAGTACTTC. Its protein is CSAREGRASGEQYF.

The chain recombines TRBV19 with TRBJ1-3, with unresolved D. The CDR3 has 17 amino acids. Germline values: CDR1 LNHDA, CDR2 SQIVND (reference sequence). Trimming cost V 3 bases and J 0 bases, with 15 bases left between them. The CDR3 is CASSIAPLYGSGNTIYF. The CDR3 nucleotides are TGTGCCAGTAGTATCGCCCCCCTCTACGGCTCTGGAAACACCATATATTTT.

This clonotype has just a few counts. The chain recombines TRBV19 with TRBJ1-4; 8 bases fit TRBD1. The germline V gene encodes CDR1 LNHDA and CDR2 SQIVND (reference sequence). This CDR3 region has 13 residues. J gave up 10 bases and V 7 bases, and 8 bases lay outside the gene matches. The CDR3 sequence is CASIRQGAGKLFF. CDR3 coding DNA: TGTGCCAGTATACGGCAGGGGGCCGGAAAACTGTTTTTT.

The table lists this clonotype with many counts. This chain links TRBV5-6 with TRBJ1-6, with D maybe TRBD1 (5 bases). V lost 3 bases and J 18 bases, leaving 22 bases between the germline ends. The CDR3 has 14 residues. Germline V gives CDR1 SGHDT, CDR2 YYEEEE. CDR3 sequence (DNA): TGTGCCAGCAGCTCGGCCGGGTCGGGACGTTTATACCACTTT. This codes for CASSSAGSGRLYHF.

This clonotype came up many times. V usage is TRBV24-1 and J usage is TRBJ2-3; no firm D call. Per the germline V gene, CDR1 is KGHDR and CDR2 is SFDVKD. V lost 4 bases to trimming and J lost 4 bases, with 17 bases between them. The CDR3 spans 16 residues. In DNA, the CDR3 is TGTGCCACCAGTGACCCCGCCGACTCGTCCCCAGATACGCAGTATTTT. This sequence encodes CATSDPADSSPDTQYF.